Below are 27 T cell receptor beta chains sequenced from a single sample in a study of yellow fever vaccine responses in identical twins. TCRdb processed the RT-PCR reads anew with MiXCR; each CDR3 protein has one entry. Of 3,000 to 4,000 distinct CDR3 sequences in the sample, 70% to 90% were seen once. The specimen was T cells from blood (PBMCs), unsorted or a sorted subset (not recorded which), collected before or after yellow fever vaccination (not recorded which). These receptors all come from a young woman who received the yellow fever vaccine.

The V and J genes are TRBV7-2 and TRBJ2-1; D perhaps matches TRBD2 (5 bases). The V gene's germline CDR1 is SGHTA and CDR2 FQGNSA. The CDR3 consists of 13 residues. The V and J ends lost 5 bases and 5 bases respectively, with 10 bases between them. CDR3 in DNA: TGTGCCAGCAGCACGGACGGGAACAATGAGCAGTTCTTC. Translating it yields CASSTDGNNEQFF.

The rearrangement links TRBV11-2 to TRBJ1-5, with D possibly being TRBD1 (5 bases). Looked up from germline, CDR1 is SGHAT and CDR2 is FQNNGV. The CDR3 spans 15 residues. Trimming took 1 base from V and 0 from J, leaving 7 bases between them. The DNA of the CDR3 is TGTGCCAGCAGCTTAGGGGGGATTAGCAATCAGCCCCAGCATTTT. Protein product: CASSLGGISNQPQHF. Based on the CDR3 plus reference TRBV11-2 and TRBJ1-5, the full variable domain is EAGVAQSPRYKIIEKRQSVAFWCNPISGHATLYWYQQILGQGPKLLIQFQNNGVVDDSQLPKDRFSAERLKGVDSTLKIQPAKLEDSAVYLCASSLGGISNQPQHFGDGTRLSIL.

This chain joins TRBV5-5 and TRBJ2-3; TRBD2 matches 9 bases. The CDR3 is 15 residues long. V lost 3 bases, J lost 3 bases, and 5 bases stayed unmatched. Per germline, CDR1 SGHKS and CDR2 YYEKEE (reference sequence). CDR3 region: CASSYDSGGTDTQYF. Here the CDR3 DNA reads TGTGCCAGCAGCTATGATAGCGGGGGTACAGATACGCAGTATTTT.

As DNA, the CDR3 is TGTGCCAGCAGTTTACGGTATCGCGGAAAGAGCTCCTACGAGCAGTACTTC. Protein sequence: CASSLRYRGKSSYEQYF. The V gene is TRBV12-3 or TRBV12-4, the J gene TRBJ2-7; no clear D. The V gene lost 2 bases and the J gene lost 0 bases, with 17 bases spanning the gap. CDR3 length equals 17 residues.

The V gene is TRBV6-5, the J gene TRBJ1-3, with D unresolved. This CDR3 has 17 residues. V was shortened by 2 bases and J by 0 bases, with 14 bases between the two germline ends. The V gene's germline CDR1 is MNHEY and CDR2 SVGAGI. CDR3 protein: CASSYQLTAVSGNTIYF. CDR3 in DNA: TGTGCCAGCAGTTACCAATTAACGGCAGTCTCTGGAAACACCATATATTTT.

This chain joins TRBV24-1 and TRBJ1-4, with 9 bases identical to TRBD1. CDR1 is KGHDR and CDR2 is SFDVKD in the germline V gene. The CDR3 is 15 residues long. V dropped 3 bases and J dropped 6; count of bases not matched to a gene: 4. The CDR3 coding sequence is TGTGCCACCAGTGATACTAGGGACAGGGATGAAAAACTGTTTTTT. It encodes CATSDTRDRDEKLFF.

The gene calls are TRBV24-1 and TRBJ2-7, with 9 nucleotides matching TRBD1. Looked up from germline, CDR1 is KGHDR and CDR2 is SFDVKD. This CDR3 region has 16 residues. Losses at the gene ends were 4 bases for V and 6 bases for J; bases not matched to a gene: 12. The DNA of the CDR3 is TGTGCCACCAGTGACCCGAAGGGACAGGGCCCCACCGAGCAGTACTTC. This translates into CATSDPKGQGPTEQYF.

This sequence joins TRBV5-1 and TRBJ2-7; the D call may be TRBD1 or TRBD2 (5 bases each). V lost 4 bases to trimming and J lost 0 bases, with 14 bases between them. The CDR3 has 15 residues. Germline-derived CDR1 and CDR2 are SGHRS and YFSETQ. The CDR3 nucleotides are TGCGCCAGCAGCCCCTCCCCAGGGAGCTCCTACGAGCAGTACTTC. Residues: CASSPSPGSSYEQYF.

The chain has TRBV4-3 and TRBJ2-1, with 10 positions matching TRBD2. CDR3 length: 15 amino acids. Germline V gene sequence: CDR1 LGHNA, CDR2 YSLEER. The V segment lost 4 bases and the J segment 3 bases; nucleotides outside the gene matches: 3. The CDR3 reads CASSRQREGYNEQFF. CDR3 DNA: TGCGCCAGCAGCCGTCAGCGGGAGGGCTACAATGAGCAGTTCTTC.

The chain joins TRBV27 to TRBJ2-7; D is ambiguous. The CDR3 consists of 13 residues. Trimming cost V 2 bases and J 6 bases, with 11 bases left between them. The V gene's germline CDR1 is MNHEY and CDR2 SMNVEV (reference sequence). CDR3 protein: CASSLRDPGEQYF. The CDR3 DNA reads TGTGCCAGCAGTTTACGCGACCCCGGCGAGCAGTACTTC.

The chain has TRBV18 and TRBJ2-1; no clear D gene. Per germline, CDR1 KGHSH and CDR2 LQKENI. The CDR3 totals 15 residues. Trimming shortened V by 3 bases and J by 9 bases, and 18 bases separated the two germline ends. CDR3 region: CASSPRLAGLGEQFF. The DNA of the CDR3 is TGTGCCAGCTCACCGAGGTTAGCTGGGCTCGGTGAGCAGTTCTTC.

The V gene is TRBV15, the J gene TRBJ2-7; D not resolved. The germline V gene encodes CDR1 LNHNV and CDR2 YYDKDF (reference sequence). V was shortened by 0 bases and J by 0 bases, with 9 bases between the two germline ends. The CDR3 spans 15 residues. Here the CDR3 DNA reads TGTGCCACCAGCAGAGATCGAAGGGTCTCCTACGAGCAGTACTTC. This translates into CATSRDRRVSYEQYF.

This clonotype was seen just once. The chain is built from TRBV20-1 and TRBJ2-1; D may be TRBD2 (5 bases). CDR1 is DFQATT and CDR2 is SNEGSKA in the germline V gene (reference sequence). V lost 1 base and J lost 1, with 14 bases in between. The CDR3 runs 16 residues. The CDR3: CSARATTPQSYNEQFF. Written as DNA, the CDR3 is TGCAGTGCTAGAGCGACTACCCCCCAATCCTACAATGAGCAGTTCTTC.

The sample holds one count of this clonotype. The rearrangement links TRBV11-1 to TRBJ2-7; D is ambiguous. The CDR3 sequence is 11 residues long. Trimming took off 8 bases at V and 4 bases at J, with 9 bases between the two ends. Germline CDR1 is SGHAT and CDR2 is FQDESV (reference sequence). CDR3: CASRANYEQYF. CDR3 nucleotides: TGTGCCAGCCGGGCCAATTACGAGCAGTACTTC.

The CDR3 region has the DNA TGCGCCAGCATCCTAACTAGCGGGATGGGTAACGACACCGGGGAGCTGTTTTTT. Residues: CASILTSGMGNDTGELFF. The rearrangement joins TRBV5-1 to TRBJ2-2; 10 positions match TRBD2. V was pared by 6 bases and J by 3 bases, with 14 bases of the junction left unmatched. CDR1 is SGHRS and CDR2 is YFSETQ in the germline V gene. CDR3 size: 18 residues.

The chain joins TRBV27 to TRBJ2-7, with D perhaps matching TRBD1 or TRBD2 (5 bases each). Per germline, CDR1 MNHEY and CDR2 SMNVEV (reference sequence). V was pared by 0 bases and J by 2 bases, with 8 bases between. The length of the CDR3 is 14 residues. CDR3 protein: CASSLSGVTYEQYF. The CDR3 nucleotides read TGTGCCAGCAGTTTATCGGGGGTTACCTACGAGCAGTACTTC.

This sequence joins TRBV28 and TRBJ1-3; perhaps TRBD1 as D (5 bases). CDR3 size: 13 residues. V was shortened by 3 bases and J by 6 bases, with 9 bases between the two germline ends. The germline V gene has CDR1 MDHEN and CDR2 SYDVKM. The CDR3 region is CASSFTGENTIYF. In nucleotides, the CDR3 is TGTGCCAGCAGTTTTACGGGGGAAAACACCATATATTTT.

CDR3 in DNA: TGTGCCAGCTCACCGACGACAGGCAAGTTACAAGAGACCCAGTACTTC. This gives the protein CASSPTTGKLQETQYF. This chain links TRBV18 with TRBJ2-5; possibly TRBD1 for D (6 bases). The V gene lost 3 bases and the J gene lost 2 bases, with 16 bases spanning the gap. Germline V gene data show CDR1 as KGHSH and CDR2 as LQKENI. CDR3 size: 16 residues. The full variable domain, its missing parts supplied by reference TRBV18 and TRBJ2-5, is NAGVMQNPRHLVRRRGQEARLRCSPMKGHSHVYWYRQLPEEGLKFMVYLQKENIIDESGMPKERFSAEFPKEGPSILRIQQVVRGDSAAYFCASSPTTGKLQETQYFGPGTRLLVL.

The genes are TRBV5-1 and TRBJ2-3; no clear D gene. Trimming removed 0 bases at V and 2 bases at J, with 4 bases between. The CDR3 loop spans 13 amino acids. The germline CDR1 and CDR2 sequences are SGHRS and YFSETQ. The CDR3 bases are TGCGCCAGCAGCTTGGGTGACACAGATACGCAGTATTTT. Translating gives CASSLGDTDTQYF. The complete variable domain, with remaining parts taken from reference TRBV5-1 and TRBJ2-3, reads KAGVTQTPRYLIKTRGQQVTLSCSPISGHRSVSWYQQTPGQGLQFLFEYFSETQRNKGNFPGRFSGRQFSNSRSEMNVSTLELGDSALYLCASSLGDTDTQYFGPGTRLTVL.

The chain combines TRBV18 with TRBJ2-7; possible D gene TRBD2, 5 bases. The CDR3 extends over 11 amino acids. Looked up from germline, CDR1 is KGHSH and CDR2 is LQKENI. The germline V and J ends were trimmed by 6 bases and 9 bases, with 12 bases remaining between them. The CDR3 here is CASSADGVQYF. Written as DNA, the CDR3 is TGTGCCAGCTCCGCGGACGGGGTGCAGTACTTC.

The rearrangement uses TRBV10-3 and TRBJ2-2, with D possibly TRBD2 on 6 matching bases. CDR3 size: 15 residues. With 0 bases removed from V and 2 bases from J, the gap between germline ends came to 7 bases. Germline V CDR1 and CDR2: ENHRY, SYGVKD. CDR3 region: CAISESGSNTGELFF. The CDR3 nucleotides read TGTGCCATCAGTGAGTCCGGGAGCAACACCGGGGAGCTGTTTTTT.

This clonotype was observed a single time. The chain combines TRBV2 with TRBJ2-2; 9 bases match TRBD2. Trimming removed 4 bases from V and 4 bases from J; junction bases left unmatched: 4. CDR3 length: 15 amino acids. The germline V gene has CDR1 SNHLY and CDR2 FYNNEI. The DNA of the CDR3 is TGTGCCAGCAGTGGGACTAGCGCCGCCACCGGGGAGCTGTTTTTT. It codes for CASSGTSAATGELFF.

This clonotype was detected only once. The V gene is TRBV12-3 or TRBV12-4, the J gene TRBJ2-7; maybe TRBD1 (5 bases). The ends were cut back, 4 bases at V and 2 bases at J, with 9 bases in the middle. This CDR3 has 13 amino acids. The CDR3 here is CASSSDIAYEQYF. The CDR3, as DNA: TGTGCCAGCAGTTCGGACATTGCCTACGAGCAGTACTTC.

Remarks on this clonotype: A read error may produce the germline difference seen at one junction end. The rearrangement uses TRBV7-7 and TRBJ2-5; D unclear. Germline CDR1 is SSHAT and CDR2 is FNYEAQ (reference sequence). The CDR3 extends over 13 amino acids. CDR3: CASSQNWRERQYF. In nucleotides, the CDR3 is TGTGCTAGCAGCCAAAATTGGAGAGAACGACAGTACTTC.

The genes are TRBV5-1 and TRBJ2-2; D is unclear. The germline V gene encodes CDR1 SGHRS and CDR2 YFSETQ. Trimming removed 0 bases at V and 0 bases at J, with 6 bases between. There are 15 residues in the CDR3. CDR3 nucleotides: TGCGCCAGCAGCTTGGACACGGCGAACACCGGGGAGCTGTTTTTT. It translates to CASSLDTANTGELFF.

The V call is TRBV7-6, the J call TRBJ2-7, with 10 nucleotides matching TRBD1. The CDR3 has 16 residues. Trimming cost V 5 bases and J 3 bases; bases outside gene matches: 10. Germline V CDR1 and CDR2: SGHVS, FNYEAQ. The CDR3 nucleotides read TGTGCCAGCAGCCGAGGGGCCGGGACAGGGGACTACGAGCAGTACTTC. Translated, it gives CASSRGAGTGDYEQYF.

The rearrangement joins TRBV29-1 to TRBJ1-5, with a possible D match to TRBD1 (6 bases). Trimming removed 6 bases at V and 0 bases at J, with 15 bases between. This CDR3 is built from 15 residues. CDR1 SQVTM and CDR2 ANQGSEA come from the germline V gene. The CDR3 DNA reads TGCAGCGTGTCCAAAGGGGGGGATAGCAATCAGCCCCAGCATTTT. It encodes CSVSKGGDSNQPQHF.